The 17 T cell receptor beta chains in this list originate from one sample, sequenced in a study of vaccination effects on CD4 cells after COVID-19. These TCRs are of unknown antigen specificity. Profiling relied on immunoSEQ multiplex PCR, and the TCRdb table lists in-frame clones only, not all of them. The sample has approximately 54,000 clones, around 86% seen once. Using viral peptide pools, the ViraFEST assay grew out antigen-specific CD4+ T cells prior to sequencing. CD4+ T cells were isolated after roughly nine days of culture. The sample consisted of CD4+ T cells from PBMCs cultured with HCoV-229E spike peptides, taken before COVID-19 vaccination. The origin of the receptors is a human donor who received a COVID-19 vaccine.

In this sample, this clone turned up a few times. The rearrangement joins TRBV10-3 to TRBJ2-3, with D possibly being TRBD1 (5 bases). CDR1 is ENHRY, CDR2 SYGVKD, per germline. V dropped 3 bases and J dropped 2 bases, with 12 bases sitting between them. This CDR3 has 15 amino acids. This chain's CDR3 is CAISDKGAVTDTQYF. Written as DNA, the CDR3 is TGTGCCATCAGTGATAAAGGGGCTGTCACAGATACGCAGTATTTT.

This clone has only a few counts. The CDR3 region is CASSEWTGDQDTQYF. The CDR3 DNA is TGTGCCAGCTCCGAGTGGACAGGGGATCAAGATACGCAGTATTTT. The chain joins TRBV18 to TRBJ2-3; 9 positions agree with TRBD1. V lost 6 bases to trimming and J lost 5 bases; unmatched junction nucleotides: 9. The CDR3 contains 15 residues. Germline values: CDR1 KGHSH, CDR2 LQKENI.

This chain links TRBV10-3 with TRBJ1-6; D gene ambiguous. V was pared by 3 bases and J by 0 bases, with 6 bases between. The germline gives CDR1 ENHRY, CDR2 SYGVKD. The CDR3 totals 15 residues. Here the CDR3 reads CAISDRSSYNSPLHF. The CDR3 DNA reads TGTGCCATCAGTGACAGAAGCTCCTATAATTCACCCCTCCACTTT.

This clone was observed a handful of times. V and J are TRBV28 and TRBJ1-5, with 8 bases fitting TRBD1. The V gene end was trimmed by 6 bases and the J gene end by 5 bases; junction bases not matched to a gene: 3. Germline V gene sequence: CDR1 MDHEN, CDR2 SYDVKM. The CDR3 extends over 13 amino acids. CDR3 residues: CASRGQVDQPQHF. CDR3 coding DNA: TGTGCCAGCAGGGGACAGGTTGATCAGCCCCAGCATTTT.

The chain employs TRBV21-1 and TRBJ2-1; no check of the table's D call, TRBD1, against the DNA was made. TRBV21-1 is given as a pseudogene. The CDR3 spans 13 residues. Written as DNA, the CDR3 is TGTGCCACCCTGACAGGGATGGCCAATGAGCAGTTCTTC. This codes for CATLTGMANEQFF.

This chain connects TRBV7-3 to TRBJ2-3; D unresolved. CDR3 length: 14 amino acids. The germline V and J ends were trimmed by 5 bases and 0 bases, with 9 bases remaining between them. The germline V gene encodes CDR1 SGHTA and CDR2 FQGTGA. The CDR3 coding sequence is TGTGCCAGCAGCCCCCCAGGAAGCACAGATACGCAGTATTTT. Translated, it gives CASSPPGSTDTQYF.

In its sample, this clone was seen once. This rearrangement joins TRBV12-5 to TRBJ2-1; 12 bases fit TRBD2. V shed 1 base, J shed 7 bases, and the junction held 8 bases outside the gene matches. Germline V CDR1 and CDR2: LGHNT, FRNRAP. CDR3 size: 17 residues. CDR3 bases: TGTGCTAGTGGTTTGGGGACTAGCGGGGTCTCGGGGAATGAGCAGTTCTTC. Its protein product is CASGLGTSGVSGNEQFF.

This chain connects TRBV5-8 to TRBJ1-3; perhaps TRBD1 as D (5 bases). CDR1 and CDR2 (germline): SGHTS, YDEGEE. The V gene lost 3 bases and the J gene lost 0 bases, with 13 bases spanning the gap. This CDR3 contains 16 residues. CDR3 in amino acids: CASSSGRISSGNTIYF. CDR3 DNA: TGTGCCAGCAGCTCGGGACGGATCAGCTCTGGAAACACCATATATTTT.

This chain joins TRBV7-3 and TRBJ2-6; maybe TRBD1 (5 bases). Germline CDR1 is SGHTA and CDR2 is FQGTGA. The CDR3 is made up of 15 amino acids. V shed 9 bases and J shed 2 bases, with 14 bases lying between them. CDR3 in DNA: TGTGCCAGGTCTAGGGGCGTCGCTGGGGCCAACGTCCTGACTTTC. This codes for CARSRGVAGANVLTF.

The chain recombines TRBV4-3 with TRBJ2-5; D is possibly TRBD2 (5 bases). The CDR3 is 15 residues long. The germline V and J ends were trimmed by 0 bases and 2 bases, with 10 bases remaining between them. Germline CDR1 LGHNA, CDR2 YSLEER. CDR3 in amino acids: CASSQDASGQETQYF. DNA of the CDR3: TGCGCCAGCAGCCAAGATGCGTCGGGGCAAGAGACCCAGTACTTC.

The CDR3 coding sequence is TGTGCCAGCAGTTACACATCAGATACTGGAAACACCATATATTTT. Translation: CASSYTSDTGNTIYF. The V and J genes are TRBV6-5 and TRBJ1-3; no clear D. The V gene's germline CDR1 is MNHEY and CDR2 SVGAGI. There are 15 residues in the CDR3. The V end lost 2 bases, the J end lost 2 bases, and 10 bases lay between the germline ends.

The chain is built from TRBV28 and TRBJ2-5, with D possibly TRBD1 on 6 matching bases. Germline V gives CDR1 MDHEN, CDR2 SYDVKM. This CDR3 contains 15 residues. V shed 7 bases and J shed 3 bases, with 18 bases lying between them. This CDR3 is CASTLRGPQKETQYF. Written as DNA, the CDR3 is TGTGCCAGCACCCTCAGGGGACCTCAAAAAGAGACCCAGTACTTC.

The V and J genes are TRBV24-1 and TRBJ2-1; TRBD2 matches at 7 bases. V dropped 3 bases and J dropped 0; count of bases not matched to a gene: 4. This CDR3 comprises 16 residues. Looked up from germline, CDR1 is KGHDR and CDR2 is SFDVKD. This CDR3 is CATSDSGASSYNEQFF. Written as DNA, the CDR3 is TGTGCCACCAGTGATAGCGGGGCTAGCTCCTACAATGAGCAGTTCTTC.

V is TRBV6-5 and J is TRBJ1-3; D not resolved. The CDR3 covers 12 residues. Trimming removed 5 bases at V and 4 bases at J, with 6 bases between. Germline V lookup: CDR1 MNHEY, CDR2 SVGAGI. The CDR3: CASSNPGNTIYF. DNA of the CDR3: TGTGCCAGCAGTAATCCCGGAAACACCATATATTTT.

The chain carries TRBV10-2 and TRBJ1-1; 9 nucleotides match TRBD1. CDR1 is WSHSY and CDR2 is SAAADI in the germline V gene. CDR3 length: 13 amino acids. The junction had 3 bases not matched to a gene; V was cut back by 6 bases and J by 4 bases. CDR3: CASRQGAGTEAFF. The DNA for the CDR3 is TGCGCCAGCAGACAGGGGGCGGGCACTGAAGCTTTCTTT.

V is TRBV18 and J is TRBJ2-5; weak D call: TRBD1 (5 bases). Trimming stripped 3 bases from V and 2 bases from J, with 16 bases between. The CDR3 is 16 amino acids. Germline-derived CDR1 and CDR2 are KGHSH and LQKENI. The CDR3 region is CASSPLSRQKQETQYF. Here the CDR3 DNA reads TGTGCCAGCTCACCCTTATCAAGACAGAAACAAGAGACCCAGTACTTC.

CDR3 sequence: CASTRTGAVAFF. The CDR3 DNA is TGTGCCAGCACCCGGACAGGGGCAGTCGCTTTCTTT. The chain carries TRBV6-5 and TRBJ1-1; 9 bases line up with TRBD1. Germline values: CDR1 MNHEY, CDR2 SVGAGI. With 7 bases clipped from V and 11 bases from J, the junction kept 8 bases outside the gene matches. This CDR3 comprises 12 residues.